The 21 T cell receptor beta chains in this list originate from one sample, sequenced in a study of cytomegalovirus exposure and HLA in healthy donors. The PCR was carried out with 60 Vbeta primers and 13 Jbeta primers. TCRdb's table, derived via immunoSEQ multiplex PCR, lists solely in-frame clones and lacks some. The data hold about 140,000 clones, with about 80% observed a single time. The specimen was PBMCs. The receptor source for this set is a woman aged 40 to 50 in good health and CMV-seronegative.

The rearrangement uses TRBV6-5 and TRBJ2-3; no clear D. The CDR3 runs 13 residues. Trimming stripped 4 bases from V and 0 bases from J, with 5 bases between. Looked up from germline, CDR1 is MNHEY and CDR2 is SVGAGI. The DNA for the CDR3 is TGTGCCAGCAGTTCTTATAGCACAGATACGCAGTATTTT. Residues: CASSSYSTDTQYF.

V usage is TRBV4-1 and J usage is TRBJ2-1; TRBD2 aligns across 12 bases. This CDR3 comprises 17 residues. Germline V CDR1 and CDR2: MGHRA, YSYEKL. V was pared by 1 base and J by 7 bases, with 8 bases of the junction left unmatched. The CDR3 bases are TGCGCCAGCAGCCAAGGACTGACTAGCGGGAGCCTAAATGAGCAGTTCTTC. Amino acids: CASSQGLTSGSLNEQFF.

The chain employs TRBV7-6 and TRBJ2-1; 12 bases fit TRBD2. The CDR3 is 15 residues long. The V and J ends lost 5 bases and 5 bases, in that order; junction bases with no gene match: 4. In germline, CDR1 is SGHVS, CDR2 FNYEAQ. The CDR3 is CASSRLAGENNEQFF. DNA of the CDR3: TGTGCCAGCAGCCGACTAGCGGGAGAAAACAATGAGCAGTTCTTC.

The CDR3 sequence is CASRQGRAYNEQFF. In nucleotides, the CDR3 is TGTGCAAGTCGCCAAGGGCGGGCCTACAATGAGCAGTTCTTC. The rearrangement uses TRBV12-2 and TRBJ2-1; the tabulated D call, TRBD2, remains unverified against the DNA. TRBV12-2 is listed as a pseudogene. The CDR3 extends over 14 amino acids.

The chain employs TRBV30 and TRBJ1-4; the match to TRBD1 covers 7 bases. V lost 1 base, J lost 8 bases, and 4 bases stayed unmatched. CDR1 is GTSNPN and CDR2 is SVGIG in the germline V gene (reference sequence). This CDR3 region has 13 residues. The CDR3: CAWSDTGVEKLFF. DNA of the CDR3: TGTGCCTGGAGTGATACAGGGGTCGAAAAACTGTTTTTT.

V is TRBV29-1 and J is TRBJ2-7; 12 positions match TRBD2. The CDR3 has 14 residues. The J segment lost 5 bases and the V segment lost 1 base, leaving 3 bases of the junction unmatched. CDR1 and CDR2 (germline): SQVTM, ANQGSEA. As DNA, the CDR3 is TGCAGCGTTGAAGGGACTAGCGGGACCCACGAGCAGTACTTC. Amino acid sequence: CSVEGTSGTHEQYF.

CDR3 coding DNA: TGTGCCATCAGTAGCGCCGGGACAGGGGTCCATGAGCAGTTCTTC. Translated: CAISSAGTGVHEQFF. The chain employs TRBV10-3 and TRBJ2-1, with TRBD1 matching 10 bases. V gave up 5 bases and J gave up 8 bases; unmatched junction bases: 9. Germline CDR1 reads ENHRY; CDR2 reads SYGVKD. The CDR3 length is 15 residues.

The CDR3 spells CASSLSAAQLATQYF. The CDR3 region has the DNA TGTGCCAGCAGCTTATCCGCGGCCCAACTCGCGACCCAGTACTTC. The rearrangement uses TRBV7-3 and TRBJ2-5; D not resolved. CDR1 SGHTA and CDR2 FQGTGA come from the germline V gene. V was pared by 2 bases and J by 7 bases, with 17 bases between. This CDR3 has 15 amino acids.

The V and J genes are TRBV7-9 and TRBJ2-7, with D uncertain. V gave up 2 bases and J gave up 3 bases, with 8 bases separating them. CDR3 length: 13 amino acids. Germline V lookup: CDR1 SEHNR, CDR2 FQNEAQ (reference sequence). CDR3 DNA sequence: TGTGCCAGCAGCTTATGGGCGAACTACGAGCAGTACTTC. It is translated as CASSLWANYEQYF.

This chain connects TRBV29-1 to TRBJ2-7; no reliable D call. There are 13 residues in the CDR3. V dropped 4 bases and J dropped 6 bases, with 16 bases sitting between them. The germline CDR1 and CDR2 sequences are SQVTM and ANQGSEA. The CDR3 region is CSVAGSARGEQYF. Here the CDR3 DNA reads TGCAGCGTTGCTGGAAGCGCCCGAGGCGAGCAGTACTTC.

The count of this clone is one. The chain recombines TRBV27 with TRBJ1-5; D may be TRBD1 (6 bases). This CDR3 has 15 residues. Germline V lookup: CDR1 MNHEY, CDR2 SMNVEV (reference sequence). The V gene lost 3 bases and the J gene lost 2 bases, with 11 bases spanning the gap. The DNA for the CDR3 is TGTGCCAGCAGTTTTAGAGGGGGGGGCAATCAGCCCCAGCATTTT. Amino acids: CASSFRGGGNQPQHF.

The V call is TRBV18, the J call TRBJ2-1; 8 nucleotides align to TRBD2. The CDR3 consists of 16 residues. CDR1 is KGHSH and CDR2 is LQKENI in the germline V gene. V lost 0 bases and J lost 9; bases outside the gene matches: 10. Here the CDR3 DNA reads TGTGCCAGCTCACCACCTGGCGCGGGAGGTATAAGTGAGCAGTTCTTC. Its protein product is CASSPPGAGGISEQFF.

The chain links TRBV28 to TRBJ2-3; TRBD1 aligns across 7 bases. V lost 6 bases and J lost 0; bases outside the gene matches: 6. The CDR3 totals 15 residues. CDR1 MDHEN and CDR2 SYDVKM come from the germline V gene. The CDR3 nucleotides read TGTGCCAGCAGCTTACAGGGGCGAAGCACAGATACGCAGTATTTT. Its translation is CASSLQGRSTDTQYF.

This chain links TRBV6-5 with TRBJ1-1; 7 nucleotides line up with TRBD1. The V segment lost 4 bases and the J segment 4 bases; nucleotides outside the gene matches: 3. Germline V gives CDR1 MNHEY, CDR2 SVGAGI. The CDR3 length is 13 residues. The chain's CDR3 is CASSLSGGTEAFF. The CDR3 DNA sequence: TGTGCCAGCAGTTTATCAGGGGGCACTGAAGCTTTCTTT.

Only a few counts were recorded for this clone. The CDR3 nucleotides are TGTGCCAGCAGCTTAGCGTTGAGTCTGGATACGCAGTATTTT. It yields the protein CASSLALSLDTQYF. The V call is TRBV7-2, the J call TRBJ2-3; D is unresolved. The CDR3 extends over 14 amino acids. Germline V gene sequence: CDR1 SGHTA, CDR2 FQGNSA. V shed 0 bases and J shed 6 bases, with 10 bases lying between them.

This sequence joins TRBV27 and TRBJ2-1, with TRBD2 identical over 9 bases. The CDR3 has 14 amino acids. The V segment lost 7 bases and the J segment 7 bases; nucleotides outside the gene matches: 8. CDR1 MNHEY and CDR2 SMNVEV come from the germline V gene (reference sequence). This chain's CDR3 is CASNFSGSSNEQFF. The CDR3 DNA follows: TGTGCCAGCAATTTTAGCGGGAGTTCGAATGAGCAGTTCTTC.

The V gene is TRBV20-1, the J gene TRBJ2-5; no firm D call. V lost 3 bases and J lost 5, with 4 bases in between. Germline CDR1 and CDR2: DFQATT and SNEGSKA (reference sequence). The CDR3 is 10 residues long. The CDR3 loop is CSASAETQYF. DNA of the CDR3: TGCAGTGCTAGCGCGGAGACCCAGTACTTC.

The chain joins TRBV5-1 to TRBJ2-1, with 11 nucleotides matching TRBD1. Germline V gene lookup returns CDR1 SGHRS and CDR2 YFSETQ. V was pared by 4 bases and J by 3 bases, with 9 bases of the junction left unmatched. The CDR3 sequence is 17 residues long. This CDR3 reads CASSRKPGQGDYNEQFF. CDR3 in DNA: TGCGCCAGCAGCCGTAAGCCGGGACAGGGGGACTACAATGAGCAGTTCTTC.

This clone has a handful of counts. The V and J genes are TRBV10-2 and TRBJ2-2; 7 positions agree with TRBD1. Germline CDR1 WSHSY, CDR2 SAAADI. CDR3 length equals 15 residues. With 6 bases clipped from V and 1 base from J, the junction kept 5 bases outside the gene matches. CDR3 in DNA: TGCGCCAGCAGGCAGGGACAGCTGAACACCGGGGAGCTGTTTTTT. As protein: CASRQGQLNTGELFF.

The chain couples TRBV30 to TRBJ1-2, with 7 bases aligning to TRBD1. The CDR3 length is 15 residues. The germline V gene has CDR1 GTSNPN and CDR2 SVGIG (reference sequence). Trimming took 5 bases from V and 4 from J; bases not matched to a gene: 13. DNA of the CDR3: TGTGCCTGGGGTTTACCAGACAGGGCCATCTATGGCTACACCTTC. Its translation: CAWGLPDRAIYGYTF.

The rearrangement uses TRBV5-6 and TRBJ2-7, with 11 bases fitting TRBD2. J lost 4 bases, V lost 3 bases, and 3 bases had no gene match. This CDR3 has 14 amino acids. Germline V lookup: CDR1 SGHDT, CDR2 YYEEEE. In DNA, the CDR3 is TGTGCCAGCAGCTCGACTAGCGGGATGTACGAGCAGTACTTC. This translates into CASSSTSGMYEQYF.